This T cell receptor (beta chain) is drawn from a study of spatial heterogeneity in lung cancer. After removal of 4 bases from V and 5 bases from J, the junction contained 12 bases not matched to a gene. The CDR3 consists of 16 residues. Germline CDR1 and CDR2: SGHNT and YYREEE (reference sequence). TCRdb reprocessed the 5' RACE reads with MiXCR, giving one entry per CDR3 protein. This table holds about 36,000 distinct CDR3 sequences, approximately 8% found once. Time point noted: blood at routine non-recurrence follow-up after resection. This clonotype was seen many times. This material consisted of PBMCs, taken at follow-up. The source is a male donor with early-stage non-small cell lung cancer. This sequence joins TRBV5-4 and TRBJ2-5; 9 bases agree with TRBD2. CDR3 bases: TGTGCCAGCAGCGCGTCCCCGGGACTAGCTGGTGAGACCCAGTACTTC. Its translation is CASSASPGLAGETQYF.